This TCR beta chain is drawn from a study of blood T cell repertoires in COVID-19. Study as a whole: T cells, B-cell-depleted T cells, or PBMCs provided the cDNA or gDNA that served as material.

Here immunoSEQ multiplex PCR was the method, and the copy in TCRdb shows in-frame clones only, minus some. The sample shows 150,000 to 200,000 clones, roughly 80% of them seen only once. The germline CDR1 and CDR2 sequences are SEHNR and FQNEAQ (reference sequence). The V and J ends lost 5 bases and 3 bases, in that order; junction bases with no gene match: 4. The CDR3 is made up of 14 amino acids. Symptom resolution, clearance, or two negative PCRs marked the recovered donors of Cohort 3. This receptor was obtained from a man between 50 and 59 years old who had recovered from COVID-19. The sample consisted of PBMCs or T cells enriched from blood (not recorded which). V and J are TRBV7-9 and TRBJ1-1; 9 bases are a match to TRBD1. The CDR3 region is CASSPTGGDTEAFF. In DNA form, the CDR3 reads TGTGCCAGCAGCCCTACAGGGGGCGACACTGAAGCTTTCTTT. The complete variable domain, with remaining parts taken from reference TRBV7-9 and TRBJ1-1, reads DTGVSQNPRHKITKRGQNVTFRCDPISEHNRLYWYRQTLGQGPEFLTYFQNEAQLEKSRLLSDRFSAERPKGSFSTLEIQRTEQGDSAMYLCASSPTGGDTEAFFGQGTRLTVV.